Listed below are T cell receptor beta chains from one sample, sequenced in a study of blood T cells in healthy people across ages. TCRdb processed the 5' RACE reads anew with MiXCR; each CDR3 protein has one entry. The data show about 930,000 distinct CDR3 sequences, 29% seen once. These data also formed part of another study, on T cells of mothers and their children.

Sample: blood. These receptors were collected from a woman in her thirties or forties in good health. CDR3s include the opening cysteine and the closing phenylalanine or tryptophan. The D gene is left open where the match is weak. Expanded clones get a size class; other rows say once, few or many, or leave the size out.

V gene: TRBV27; D gene: NA; J gene: TRBJ1-1; clone size: NA; CDR3 protein: CASSFRRESNTEAFF; CDR3 DNA: TGTGCCAGCAGTTTCCGTAGGGAATCGAACACTGAAGCTTTCTTT
V gene: TRBV29-1; D gene: NA; J gene: TRBJ2-1; clone size: many; CDR3 protein: CSVPGTTTIGQFF; CDR3 DNA: TGCAGCGTACCCGGGACAACCACAATAGGGCAGTTCTTC
V gene: TRBV2; D gene: NA; J gene: TRBJ2-7; clone size: many; CDR3 protein: CASSEEGTGYEQYF; CDR3 DNA: TGTGCCAGCAGTGAAGAGGGTACGGGCTACGAGCAGTACTTC
V gene: TRBV7-2; D gene: NA; J gene: TRBJ2-5; clone size: NA; CDR3 protein: CASSSGFETQYF; CDR3 DNA: TGTGCCAGCAGCTCCGGGTTTGAGACCCAGTACTTC
V gene: TRBV18; D gene: NA; J gene: TRBJ2-7; clone size: many; CDR3 protein: CASSPPGSSYEQYF; CDR3 DNA: TGTGCCAGCTCACCTCCGGGGAGCTCCTACGAGCAGTACTTC
V gene: TRBV10-3; D gene: TRBD2; J gene: TRBJ2-1; clone size: NA; CDR3 protein: CAISGTSVEQFF; CDR3 DNA: TGTGCCATCAGCGGGACTAGCGTCGAGCAGTTCTTC
V gene: TRBV25-1; D gene: TRBD1; J gene: TRBJ1-1; clone size: many; CDR3 protein: CASRAGGAVAEAFF; CDR3 DNA: TGTGCCAGCAGAGCAGGGGGCGCGGTAGCTGAAGCTTTCTTT
V gene: TRBV18; D gene: NA; J gene: TRBJ2-3; clone size: few; CDR3 protein: CASSPGVPDTQYF; CDR3 DNA: TGTGCCAGCTCACCGGGGGTCCCAGATACGCAGTATTTT
V gene: TRBV5-1; D gene: NA; J gene: TRBJ2-1; clone size: NA; CDR3 protein: CASSLDPNNEQFF; CDR3 DNA: TGCGCCAGCAGCTTGGATCCCAACAATGAGCAGTTCTTC
V gene: TRBV2; D gene: TRBD1; J gene: TRBJ1-1; clone size: NA; CDR3 protein: CASSSDREGTEAFF; CDR3 DNA: TGTGCCAGCAGTAGCGACAGGGAGGGCACTGAAGCTTTCTTT
V gene: TRBV29-1; D gene: TRBD1; J gene: TRBJ1-6; clone size: NA; CDR3 protein: CSVRDRGSPLHF; CDR3 DNA: TGCAGCGTTCGGGACAGGGGATCACCCCTCCACTTT
V gene: TRBV24-1; D gene: TRBD1; J gene: TRBJ1-1; clone size: few; CDR3 protein: CATSDPTTGLAFF; CDR3 DNA: TGTGCCACCAGTGACCCTACGACAGGGTTGGCTTTCTTT
V gene: TRBV7-9; D gene: TRBD2; J gene: TRBJ2-7; clone size: NA; CDR3 protein: CASSYKTSGGSNEQYF; CDR3 DNA: TGTGCCAGCAGCTACAAGACTAGCGGGGGATCGAATGAGCAGTACTTC
V gene: TRBV6-6; D gene: NA; J gene: TRBJ1-1; clone size: NA; CDR3 protein: CASTERVGGYTEAFF; CDR3 DNA: TGTGCCAGCACCGAACGGGTAGGGGGGTACACTGAAGCTTTCTTT
V gene: TRBV29-1; D gene: TRBD1; J gene: TRBJ2-7; clone size: many; CDR3 protein: CSVAQGAGYEQYF; CDR3 DNA: TGCAGCGTTGCGCAGGGGGCTGGATACGAGCAGTACTTC
V gene: TRBV7-8; D gene: NA; J gene: TRBJ1-5; clone size: NA; CDR3 protein: CASSTALSGQPQHF; CDR3 DNA: TGTGCCAGCAGCACGGCCCTGAGTGGGCAGCCCCAGCATTTT
V gene: TRBV12-3/TRBV12-4; D gene: NA; J gene: TRBJ1-1; clone size: NA; CDR3 protein: CASSLYREGAFF; CDR3 DNA: TGTGCCAGCAGTTTGTACAGGGAGGGGGCTTTCTTT
V gene: TRBV4-1; D gene: TRBD1; J gene: TRBJ1-2; clone size: NA; CDR3 protein: CASSGSPGQAPGYTF; CDR3 DNA: TGCGCCAGCAGCGGATCCCCGGGACAGGCCCCTGGCTACACCTTC
V gene: TRBV12-3/TRBV12-4; D gene: TRBD2; J gene: TRBJ2-3; clone size: NA; CDR3 protein: CASSSGLAGGRPDTQYF; CDR3 DNA: TGTGCCAGCAGTTCGGGGCTAGCGGGGGGGCGGCCAGATACGCAGTATTTT
V gene: TRBV29-1; D gene: NA; J gene: TRBJ1-1; clone size: many; CDR3 protein: CSVVPLNTEAFF; CDR3 DNA: TGCAGCGTCGTTCCCTTGAACACTGAAGCTTTCTTT
V gene: TRBV3-1; D gene: NA; J gene: TRBJ2-5; clone size: NA; CDR3 protein: CVSSQDRLYSTVGETQYF; CDR3 DNA: TGTGTCAGCAGCCAAGATAGATTGTACTCTACAGTGGGAGAGACCCAGTACTTC
V gene: TRBV12-3/TRBV12-4; D gene: NA; J gene: TRBJ1-2; clone size: many; CDR3 protein: CASTKDRNYGYTF; CDR3 DNA: TGTGCCAGCACTAAGGACAGAAACTATGGCTACACCTTC
V gene: TRBV6-6; D gene: TRBD1; J gene: TRBJ1-2; clone size: NA; CDR3 protein: CASSSGTGADYGYTF; CDR3 DNA: TGTGCCAGCAGTTCGGGGACAGGGGCCGACTATGGCTACACCTTC
V gene: TRBV28; D gene: TRBD1; J gene: TRBJ2-7; clone size: NA; CDR3 protein: CASAGQGGAYEQYF; CDR3 DNA: TGTGCCAGCGCGGGACAGGGGGGGGCCTACGAGCAGTACTTC
V gene: TRBV11-2; D gene: TRBD2; J gene: TRBJ2-1; clone size: NA; CDR3 protein: CASSSSRTSGDYEQFF; CDR3 DNA: TGTGCCAGCAGCTCCAGCAGGACTAGCGGGGACTACGAGCAGTTCTTC
V gene: TRBV28; D gene: TRBD2; J gene: TRBJ2-7; clone size: NA; CDR3 protein: CASSVGEGGLSYEQYF; CDR3 DNA: TGTGCCAGCAGTGTGGGGGAGGGTGGTCTATCCTACGAGCAGTACTTC
V gene: TRBV7-9; D gene: NA; J gene: TRBJ2-1; clone size: many; CDR3 protein: CASSLHVFRITHSYNEQFF; CDR3 DNA: TGTGCCAGCAGCTTACACGTTTTTCGAATCACCCACTCCTACAATGAGCAGTTCTTC
V gene: TRBV3-1; D gene: TRBD1; J gene: TRBJ2-7; clone size: many; CDR3 protein: CASTIGTGSHEQYF; CDR3 DNA: TGTGCCAGCACGATAGGGACAGGGAGCCACGAGCAGTACTTC
V gene: TRBV7-2; D gene: NA; J gene: TRBJ2-7; clone size: NA; CDR3 protein: CASSLDRDTTYEQYF; CDR3 DNA: TGTGCCAGCAGCTTAGACAGGGATACCACCTACGAGCAGTACTTC
V gene: TRBV10-3; D gene: NA; J gene: TRBJ1-2; clone size: many; CDR3 protein: CAISESGEPSNGYTF; CDR3 DNA: TGTGCCATCAGTGAGTCGGGGGAACCTTCAAATGGCTACACCTTC
V gene: TRBV4-1; D gene: NA; J gene: TRBJ1-2; clone size: few; CDR3 protein: CTSSQEQGRGNYGYTF; CDR3 DNA: TGCACCAGCAGCCAAGAGCAGGGGCGGGGTAACTATGGCTACACCTTC
V gene: TRBV10-3; D gene: TRBD1; J gene: TRBJ1-1; clone size: NA; CDR3 protein: CAITLGQGGTEAFF; CDR3 DNA: TGTGCCATCACCTTGGGACAGGGAGGTACTGAAGCTTTCTTT
V gene: TRBV3-1; D gene: NA; J gene: TRBJ2-1; clone size: few; CDR3 protein: CASRRDNYNEQFF; CDR3 DNA: TGTGCCAGCAGGCGGGACAACTACAATGAGCAGTTCTTC
V gene: TRBV20-1; D gene: NA; J gene: TRBJ2-7; clone size: many; CDR3 protein: CSAFRPGYEQYF; CDR3 DNA: TGCAGTGCCTTCCGACCCGGCTACGAGCAGTACTTC
V gene: TRBV29-1; D gene: NA; J gene: TRBJ1-2; clone size: many; CDR3 protein: CSVEDGRLYGYTF; CDR3 DNA: TGCAGCGTTGAAGATGGGCGGCTCTATGGCTACACCTTC
V gene: TRBV7-9; D gene: TRBD1; J gene: TRBJ1-3; clone size: NA; CDR3 protein: CASSPPGGSGNTIYF; CDR3 DNA: TGTGCCAGCAGCCCCCCAGGGGGGTCTGGAAACACCATATATTTT
V gene: TRBV28; D gene: NA; J gene: TRBJ2-7; clone size: few; CDR3 protein: CASSLKGVLGYEQYF; CDR3 DNA: TGTGCCAGCAGTTTAAAGGGGGTCCTGGGCTACGAGCAGTACTTC
V gene: TRBV6-6; D gene: NA; J gene: TRBJ2-7; clone size: once; CDR3 protein: CASSYSAGAKGNEQYF; CDR3 DNA: TGTGCCAGCAGTTACTCCGCGGGGGCCAAGGGGAATGAGCAGTACTTC
V gene: TRBV7-9; D gene: NA; J gene: TRBJ1-4; clone size: NA; CDR3 protein: CASSPVDTPEKLFF; CDR3 DNA: TGTGCCAGCAGCCCCGTGGACACACCTGAAAAACTGTTTTTT
V gene: TRBV10-3; D gene: NA; J gene: TRBJ1-1; clone size: NA; CDR3 protein: CAISEERIEAFF; CDR3 DNA: TGTGCCATCAGTGAAGAGAGAATTGAAGCTTTCTTT
V gene: TRBV12-3/TRBV12-4; D gene: NA; J gene: TRBJ2-7; clone size: many; CDR3 protein: CASSVLGTSYEQYF; CDR3 DNA: TGTGCCAGCAGCGTGCTGGGAACTTCCTACGAGCAGTACTTC
V gene: TRBV20-1; D gene: TRBD2; J gene: TRBJ2-3; clone size: NA; CDR3 protein: CSAGQQPGLARSDTQYF; CDR3 DNA: TGCAGTGCTGGTCAGCAACCGGGACTAGCGCGTTCAGATACGCAGTATTTT
V gene: TRBV5-1; D gene: NA; J gene: TRBJ2-6; clone size: many; CDR3 protein: CASRDRISGANVLTF; CDR3 DNA: TGCGCCAGCAGAGACAGGATCTCTGGGGCCAACGTCCTGACTTTC
V gene: TRBV20-1; D gene: NA; J gene: TRBJ1-1; clone size: NA; CDR3 protein: CSARSGTNTEAFF; CDR3 DNA: TGCAGTGCTAGATCCGGGACGAACACTGAAGCTTTCTTT
V gene: TRBV7-9; D gene: NA; J gene: TRBJ2-6; clone size: few; CDR3 protein: CASSPGQSLSGANVLTF; CDR3 DNA: TGTGCCAGCAGCCCTGGACAGAGCCTCTCTGGGGCCAACGTCCTGACTTTC
V gene: TRBV5-1; D gene: NA; J gene: TRBJ2-7; clone size: few; CDR3 protein: CASRGFRSYEQYF; CDR3 DNA: TGCGCCAGCCGAGGGTTTCGTTCCTACGAGCAGTACTTC
V gene: TRBV28; D gene: TRBD2; J gene: TRBJ2-1; clone size: many; CDR3 protein: CASSFSGGANNEQFF; CDR3 DNA: TGTGCCAGCAGTTTTAGCGGGGGGGCGAACAATGAGCAGTTCTTC
V gene: TRBV29-1; D gene: NA; J gene: TRBJ1-1; clone size: few; CDR3 protein: CSVDRGRMNTEAFF; CDR3 DNA: TGCAGCGTTGACAGGGGCAGGATGAACACTGAAGCTTTCTTT
V gene: TRBV9; D gene: TRBD2; J gene: TRBJ2-5; clone size: NA; CDR3 protein: CASSVGGGEQETQYF; CDR3 DNA: TGTGCCAGCAGCGTCGGCGGGGGAGAACAAGAGACCCAGTACTTC
V gene: TRBV27; D gene: NA; J gene: TRBJ2-7; clone size: many; CDR3 protein: CASSLYSHDEQYF; CDR3 DNA: TGTGCCAGCAGTTTATACAGCCATGACGAGCAGTACTTC
V gene: TRBV20-1; D gene: NA; J gene: TRBJ1-2; clone size: many; CDR3 protein: CSARDAARDTNYGYTF; CDR3 DNA: TGCAGTGCTAGAGATGCGGCACGGGATACTAACTATGGCTACACCTTC
V gene: TRBV7-2; D gene: NA; J gene: TRBJ1-5; clone size: many; CDR3 protein: CASSLSGRTGPNQPQHF; CDR3 DNA: TGTGCCAGCAGCTTATCAGGCCGAACAGGCCCCAATCAGCCCCAGCATTTT
V gene: TRBV28; D gene: TRBD1; J gene: TRBJ2-7; clone size: NA; CDR3 protein: CASRATGIAYEQYF; CDR3 DNA: TGTGCCAGCAGGGCGACAGGGATTGCCTACGAGCAGTACTTC